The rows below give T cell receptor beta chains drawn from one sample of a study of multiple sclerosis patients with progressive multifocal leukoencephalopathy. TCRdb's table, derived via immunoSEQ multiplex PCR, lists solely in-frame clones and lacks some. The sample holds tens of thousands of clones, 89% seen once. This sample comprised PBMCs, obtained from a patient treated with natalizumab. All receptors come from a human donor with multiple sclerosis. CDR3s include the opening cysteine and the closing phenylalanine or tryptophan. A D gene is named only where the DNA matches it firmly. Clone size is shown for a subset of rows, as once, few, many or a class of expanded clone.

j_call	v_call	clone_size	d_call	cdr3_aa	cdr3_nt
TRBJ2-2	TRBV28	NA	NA	CASTGTRNTGELFF	TGTGCCAGCACCGGGACGAGGAACACCGGGGAGCTGTTTTTT
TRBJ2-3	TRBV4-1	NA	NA	CASSQFQSTDTQYF	TGCGCCAGCAGCCAATTTCAAAGCACAGATACGCAGTATTTT
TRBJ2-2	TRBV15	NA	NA	CATSIGRNAGELFF	TGTGCCACCAGCATCGGGAGAAACGCCGGGGAGCTGTTTTTT
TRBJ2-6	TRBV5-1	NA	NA	CASSLAGSGANVLTF	TGCGCCAGCAGCTTGGCAGGCTCTGGGGCCAACGTCCTGACTTTC
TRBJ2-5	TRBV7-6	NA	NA	CASRLPPRETQYF	TGTGCCAGCCGGCTCCCTCCAAGAGAGACCCAGTACTTC
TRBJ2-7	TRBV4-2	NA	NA	CASSQDASGSSYEQYF	TGTGCCAGCAGCCAAGATGCCAGCGGAAGCTCCTACGAGCAGTACTTC
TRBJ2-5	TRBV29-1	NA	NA	CSVEHSQETQYF	TGCAGCGTTGAACACTCCCAAGAGACCCAGTACTTC
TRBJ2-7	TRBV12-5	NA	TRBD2	CASGLVAGGSYEQYF	TGTGCTAGTGGTTTGGTAGCGGGGGGATCCTACGAGCAGTACTTC
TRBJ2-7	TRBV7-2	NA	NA	CASSLLIGYEQYF	TGTGCCAGCAGCTTACTAATAGGCTACGAGCAGTACTTC
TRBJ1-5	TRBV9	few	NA	CASSGPGGPQHF	TGTGCCAGCAGCGGACCCGGGGGACCCCAGCATTTT
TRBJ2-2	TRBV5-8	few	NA	CASSRGNTGELFF	TGTGCCAGCAGCAGGGGAAACACCGGGGAGCTGTTTTTT
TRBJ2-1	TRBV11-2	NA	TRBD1	CASSSGTGVFNEQFF	TGTGCCAGCAGCAGCGGGACAGGGGTTTTTAATGAGCAGTTCTTC
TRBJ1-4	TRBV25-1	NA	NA	CASSESGQVNEKLFF	TGTGCCAGCAGTGAGAGTGGGCAGGTCAATGAAAAACTGTTTTTT
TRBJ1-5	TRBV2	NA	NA	CASSEGYSNQPQHF	TGTGCCAGCAGTGAGGGTTATAGCAATCAGCCCCAGCATTTT
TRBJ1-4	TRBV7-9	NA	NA	CASSFLLQDEKLFF	TGTGCCAGCAGCTTTCTGCTCCAGGATGAAAAACTGTTTTTT
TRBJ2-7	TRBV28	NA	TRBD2	CATRNLGLAGTAYEQYF	TGTGCCACCCGAAACCTGGGACTAGCGGGAACTGCGTACGAGCAGTACTTC
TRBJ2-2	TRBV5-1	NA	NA	CASSAGSGRTGELFF	TGCGCCAGCAGCGCCGGTAGCGGACGGACCGGGGAGCTGTTTTTT
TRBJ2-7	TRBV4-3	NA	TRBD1	CASSQVAGGYGSYEQYF	TGCGCCAGCAGCCAAGTTGCAGGGGGCTACGGGTCCTACGAGCAGTACTTC
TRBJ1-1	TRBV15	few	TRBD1	CATSSGGTGGEDTEAFF	TGTGCCACCAGCAGCGGAGGGACAGGGGGCGAAGACACTGAAGCTTTCTTT
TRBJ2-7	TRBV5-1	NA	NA	CASSLGAAPYEQYF	TGCGCCAGCAGCTTGGGGGCGGCGCCCTACGAGCAGTACTTC
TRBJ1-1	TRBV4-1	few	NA	CASSLNTEAFF	TGCGCCAGCAGCTTGAACACTGAAGCTTTCTTT
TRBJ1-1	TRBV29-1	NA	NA	CSVQGYNTEAFF	TGCAGCGTCCAGGGTTACAACACTGAAGCTTTCTTT
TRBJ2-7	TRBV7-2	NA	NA	CASSEGIRAPTDEQYF	TGTGCCAGCAGCGAAGGAATCCGGGCCCCGACCGACGAGCAGTACTTC
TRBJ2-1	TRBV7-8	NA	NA	CASSLFRRGYSYNEQFF	TGTGCCAGCAGCTTATTTAGGAGGGGGTACTCCTACAATGAGCAGTTCTTC
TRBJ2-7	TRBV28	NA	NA	CASSRGDSSSYEQYF	TGTGCCAGCAGTCGCGGGGACAGTAGCTCCTACGAGCAGTACTTC
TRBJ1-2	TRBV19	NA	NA	CASSTEQGFYGYTF	TGTGCCAGTAGTACAGAACAGGGCTTCTATGGCTACACCTTC
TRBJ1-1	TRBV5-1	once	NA	CASSLGVGGFVEAFF	TGCGCCAGCAGCTTAGGGGTTGGGGGATTCGTTGAAGCTTTCTTT
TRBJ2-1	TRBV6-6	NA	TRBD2	CASSDRASGYKEQFF	TGTGCCAGCAGTGACCGGGCTAGCGGCTATAAAGAGCAGTTCTTC
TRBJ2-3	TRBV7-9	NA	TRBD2	CASSPLAGGRKDTQYF	TGTGCCAGCAGCCCCTTAGCGGGAGGGCGGAAAGATACGCAGTATTTT
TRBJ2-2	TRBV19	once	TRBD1	CAIRTGHTGELFF	TGTGCCATAAGGACAGGTCACACCGGGGAGCTGTTTTTT
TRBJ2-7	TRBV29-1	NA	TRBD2	CSVRTSGRGEQYF	TGCAGCGTTCGGACTAGCGGGAGAGGTGAGCAGTACTTC
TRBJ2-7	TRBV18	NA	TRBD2	CASSAPTSGNYEQYF	TGTGCCAGCTCTGCTCCAACTAGCGGAAACTACGAGCAGTACTTC
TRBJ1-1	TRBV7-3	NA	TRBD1	CASSQGGTEAFF	TGTGCCAGCAGCCAGGGGGGCACTGAAGCTTTCTTT
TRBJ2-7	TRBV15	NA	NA	CATSTGSGVGEQYF	TGTGCCACCAGCACAGGCTCGGGGGTGGGCGAGCAGTACTTC
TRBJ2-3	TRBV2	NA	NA	CASRTGQASTDTQYF	TGTGCCAGCAGGACCGGGCAGGCCAGCACAGATACGCAGTATTTT
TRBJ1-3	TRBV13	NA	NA	CASSFQGWNTIYF	TGTGCCAGCAGCTTCCAGGGATGGAACACCATATATTTT
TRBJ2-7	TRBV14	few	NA	CASSKTGGLTYEQYF	TGTGCCAGCAGCAAGACGGGGGGCCTTACCTACGAGCAGTACTTC
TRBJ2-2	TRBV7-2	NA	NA	CATILGELFF	TGTGCCACGATACTCGGGGAGCTGTTTTTT
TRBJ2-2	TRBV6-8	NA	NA	CASSYTRGGELFF	TGTGCCAGCAGTTACACTCGGGGCGGGGAGCTGTTTTTT
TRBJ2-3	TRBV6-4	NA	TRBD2	CASSPGLAGADTQYF	TGTGCCAGCAGCCCCGGACTAGCGGGAGCAGATACGCAGTATTTT
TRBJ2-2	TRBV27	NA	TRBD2	CASSLGTSGTGELFF	TGTGCCAGCAGTTTAGGGACTAGCGGCACCGGGGAGCTGTTTTTT
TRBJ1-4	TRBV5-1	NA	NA	CASSSGTQSNNEKLFF	TGCGCCAGCAGCTCCGGGACCCAAAGTAATAATGAAAAACTGTTTTTT
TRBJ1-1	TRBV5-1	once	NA	CASSSAGDGAFF	TGCGCCAGCAGCTCGGCGGGTGACGGAGCTTTCTTT
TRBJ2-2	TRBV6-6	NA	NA	CASRGYVFTGELFF	TGTGCCAGCAGGGGTTATGTATTCACCGGGGAGCTGTTTTTT
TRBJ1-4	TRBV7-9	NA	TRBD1	CASSLRPDRGGGLGEKLFF	TGTGCCAGCAGCCTCCGCCCGGACAGGGGTGGCGGTCTAGGTGAAAAACTGTTTTTT
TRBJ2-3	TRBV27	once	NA	CASSLYWTVDTQYF	TGTGCCAGCAGTTTATACTGGACGGTTGATACGCAGTATTTT
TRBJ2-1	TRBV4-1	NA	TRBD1	CASSQDWGTAAYNEQFF	TGCGCCAGCAGCCAAGATTGGGGGACAGCAGCCTACAATGAGCAGTTCTTC
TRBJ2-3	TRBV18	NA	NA	CASSPPWGRENSDTQYF	TGTGCCAGCTCACCCCCCTGGGGACGGGAAAACTCAGATACGCAGTATTTT